This TCR beta chain derives from a study of blood T cell repertoires in COVID-19. Across the whole study: COVID-19 samples, acute and convalescent, were from the United States, Italy and Spain. PBMCs, B-cell-depleted T cells, or T cells provided the cDNA or gDNA that made up the material.

Authors' methods: From reference gene primer amplification, estimates of nucleated cell counts were derived. Produced via immunoSEQ multiplex PCR; TCRdb's table is partial and in-frame only. V, J and clone size are those of that table, while D and trimming were read from the DNA. Of 70,000 or so clones detected, about 89% appear once; the ten largest clones hold roughly 5.2%. CDR3 length: 13 residues. Germline V gives CDR1 LGHDT, CDR2 YNNKEL (reference sequence). V gave up 5 bases and J gave up 4 bases, with 11 bases separating them. The specimen sequenced was peripheral blood. The sequence was collected from a middle-aged man with active COVID-19. The J gene is TRBJ1-1, the V gene TRBV3-1 (or the pseudogene TRBV3-2), with no clear D. The CDR3 loop reads CASSSWRGTEAFF. DNA for the CDR3: TGTGCCAGCAGCTCCTGGCGGGGCACTGAAGCTTTCTTT.